This TCR beta chain was sequenced during a study of Graves' ophthalmopathy and Graves' hyperthyroidism. This clonotype appeared a single time. Its antigen is not identified. RNA transcripts yielded amplified TCR beta CDR3 regions. RT-PCR in the first round used HTBI primers; a second-round multiplex PCR followed. TCRdb called the multiplex PCR reads again in MiXCR, with one record for every CDR3 protein. The profile shows about 1.1 million distinct CDR3 sequences, around a third of them singletons. The J segment lost 2 bases and the V segment lost 7 bases, leaving 2 bases of the junction unmatched. The CDR3 consists of 13 residues. Study outcomes and limitations: Thyroid clonotypes that were expanded above 0.001 frequency mostly also appeared in blood.

This chain links TRBV12-3 or TRBV12-4 with TRBJ2-5; the match to TRBD1 covers 9 bases. This sequence originates from an adult man with Graves' hyperthyroidism. The sequenced sample was peripheral blood or thyroid tissue (not recorded which). The CDR3 sequence is CASKTGGQETQYF. The DNA for the CDR3 is TGTGCCAGCAAGACAGGGGGGCAAGAGACCCAGTACTTC.